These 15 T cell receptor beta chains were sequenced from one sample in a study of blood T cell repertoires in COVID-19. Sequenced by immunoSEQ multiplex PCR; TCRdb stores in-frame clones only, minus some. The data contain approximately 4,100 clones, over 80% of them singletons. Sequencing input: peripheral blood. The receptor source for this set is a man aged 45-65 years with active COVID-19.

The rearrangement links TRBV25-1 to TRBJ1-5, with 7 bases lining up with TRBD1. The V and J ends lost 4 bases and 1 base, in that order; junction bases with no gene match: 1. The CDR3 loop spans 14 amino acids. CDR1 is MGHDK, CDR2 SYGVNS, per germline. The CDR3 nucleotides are TGTGCCAGCAGTGTGACAGGGAGCAATCAGCCCCAGCATTTT. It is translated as CASSVTGSNQPQHF.

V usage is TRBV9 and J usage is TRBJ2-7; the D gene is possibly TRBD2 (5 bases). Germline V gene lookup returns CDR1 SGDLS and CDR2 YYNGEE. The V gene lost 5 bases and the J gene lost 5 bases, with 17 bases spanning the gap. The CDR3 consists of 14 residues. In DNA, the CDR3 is TGTGCCAGCAGTTTATCCGGGAAGATGGACGAGCAGTACTTC. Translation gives CASSLSGKMDEQYF.

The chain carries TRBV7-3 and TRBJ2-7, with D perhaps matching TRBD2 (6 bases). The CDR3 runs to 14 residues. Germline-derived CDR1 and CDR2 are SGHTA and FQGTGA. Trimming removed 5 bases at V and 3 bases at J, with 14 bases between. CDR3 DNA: TGTGCCAGCAGCCCCGGGGGAACCGGCTACGAGCAGTACTTC. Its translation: CASSPGGTGYEQYF.

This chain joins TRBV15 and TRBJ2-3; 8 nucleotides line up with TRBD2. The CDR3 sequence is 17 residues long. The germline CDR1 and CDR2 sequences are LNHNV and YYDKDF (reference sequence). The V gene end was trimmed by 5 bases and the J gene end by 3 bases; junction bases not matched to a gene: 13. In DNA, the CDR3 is TGTGCCACCAGCCTCCCTAGCGGGCGAGCAGGAACAGATACGCAGTATTTT. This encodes CATSLPSGRAGTDTQYF.

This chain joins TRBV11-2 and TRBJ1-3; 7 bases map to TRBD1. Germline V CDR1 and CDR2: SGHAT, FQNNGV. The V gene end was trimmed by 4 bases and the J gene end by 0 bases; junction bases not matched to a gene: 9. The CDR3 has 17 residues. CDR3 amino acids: CASSYSTGTASGNTIYF. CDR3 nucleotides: TGTGCCAGCAGCTATTCCACCGGGACAGCCTCTGGAAACACCATATATTTT.

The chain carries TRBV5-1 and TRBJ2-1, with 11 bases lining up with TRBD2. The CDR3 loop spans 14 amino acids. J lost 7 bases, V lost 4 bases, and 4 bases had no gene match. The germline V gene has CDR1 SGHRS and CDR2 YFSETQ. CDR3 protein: CASSPGTSGNEQFF. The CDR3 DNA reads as TGCGCCAGCAGCCCCGGGACTAGCGGAAATGAGCAGTTCTTC.

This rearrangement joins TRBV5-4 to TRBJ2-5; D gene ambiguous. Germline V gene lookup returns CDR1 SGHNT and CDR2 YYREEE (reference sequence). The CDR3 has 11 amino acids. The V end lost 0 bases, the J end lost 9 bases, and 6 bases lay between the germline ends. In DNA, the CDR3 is TGTGCCAGCAGCTTGGGAGTCGCCCAGTACTTC. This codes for CASSLGVAQYF.

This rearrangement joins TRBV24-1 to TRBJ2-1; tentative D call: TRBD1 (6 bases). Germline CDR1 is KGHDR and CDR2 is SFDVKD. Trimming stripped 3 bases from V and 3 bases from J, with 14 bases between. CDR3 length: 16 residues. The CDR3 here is CATSDAGDGNYNEQFF. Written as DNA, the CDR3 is TGTGCCACCAGTGATGCAGGGGATGGGAACTACAATGAGCAGTTCTTC.

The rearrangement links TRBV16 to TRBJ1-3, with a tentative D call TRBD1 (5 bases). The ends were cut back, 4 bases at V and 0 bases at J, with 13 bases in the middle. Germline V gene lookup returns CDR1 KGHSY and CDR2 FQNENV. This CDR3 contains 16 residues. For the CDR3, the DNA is TGTGCCAGCAGCCGCTCACAGGTTCTCTCTGGAAACACCATATATTTT. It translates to CASSRSQVLSGNTIYF. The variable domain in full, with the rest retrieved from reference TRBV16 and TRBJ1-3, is GEEVAQTPKHLVRGEGQKAKLYCAPIKGHSYVFWYQQVLKNEFKFLISFQNENVFDETGMPKERFSAKCLPNSPCSLEIQATKLEDSAVYFCASSRSQVLSGNTIYFGEGSWLTVV.

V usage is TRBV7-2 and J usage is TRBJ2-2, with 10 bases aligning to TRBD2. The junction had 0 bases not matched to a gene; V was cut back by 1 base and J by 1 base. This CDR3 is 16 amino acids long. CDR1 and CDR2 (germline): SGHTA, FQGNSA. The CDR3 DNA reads TGTGCCAGCAGCTTAGGGACTAGCGGGAACACCGGGGAGCTGTTTTTT. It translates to CASSLGTSGNTGELFF.

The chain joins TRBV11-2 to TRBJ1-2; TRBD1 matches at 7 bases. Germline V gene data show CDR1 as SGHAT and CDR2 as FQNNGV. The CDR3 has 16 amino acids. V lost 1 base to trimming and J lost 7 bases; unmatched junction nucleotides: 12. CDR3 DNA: TGTGCCAGCAGCTTAGTTCGAGGAAGACAGGGCTCTGGCTACACCTTC. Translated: CASSLVRGRQGSGYTF.

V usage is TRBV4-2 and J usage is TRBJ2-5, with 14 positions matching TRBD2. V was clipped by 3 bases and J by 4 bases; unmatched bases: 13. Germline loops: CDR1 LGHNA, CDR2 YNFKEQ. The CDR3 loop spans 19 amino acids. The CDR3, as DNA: TGTGCCAGCAGCCAGGCAGGGACTAGCGGGAGTGGTGGGGCAGAGACCCAGTACTTC. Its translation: CASSQAGTSGSGGAETQYF.

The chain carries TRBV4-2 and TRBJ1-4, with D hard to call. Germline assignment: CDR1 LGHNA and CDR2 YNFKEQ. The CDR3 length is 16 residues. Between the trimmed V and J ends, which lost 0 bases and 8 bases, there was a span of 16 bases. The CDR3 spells CASSQEEGRGWEKLFF. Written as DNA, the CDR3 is TGTGCCAGCAGCCAAGAAGAGGGCCGCGGGTGGGAAAAACTGTTTTTT.

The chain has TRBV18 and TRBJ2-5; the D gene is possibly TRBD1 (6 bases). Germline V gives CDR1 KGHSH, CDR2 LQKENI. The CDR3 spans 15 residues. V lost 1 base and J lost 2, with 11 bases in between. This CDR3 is CASSPRTGSQETQYF. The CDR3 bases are TGTGCCAGCTCACCACGCACAGGGTCACAAGAGACCCAGTACTTC.

CDR3 protein: CASSQVEDEQYF. The CDR3, as DNA: TGTGCCAGCAGCCAAGTCGAGGACGAGCAGTACTTC. The chain recombines TRBV3-1 (or the pseudogene TRBV3-2) with TRBJ2-7, with D uncertain. V was shortened by 1 base and J by 5 bases, with 6 bases between the two germline ends. The germline CDR1 and CDR2 sequences are LGHDT and YNNKEL (reference sequence). This CDR3 spans 12 amino acids.